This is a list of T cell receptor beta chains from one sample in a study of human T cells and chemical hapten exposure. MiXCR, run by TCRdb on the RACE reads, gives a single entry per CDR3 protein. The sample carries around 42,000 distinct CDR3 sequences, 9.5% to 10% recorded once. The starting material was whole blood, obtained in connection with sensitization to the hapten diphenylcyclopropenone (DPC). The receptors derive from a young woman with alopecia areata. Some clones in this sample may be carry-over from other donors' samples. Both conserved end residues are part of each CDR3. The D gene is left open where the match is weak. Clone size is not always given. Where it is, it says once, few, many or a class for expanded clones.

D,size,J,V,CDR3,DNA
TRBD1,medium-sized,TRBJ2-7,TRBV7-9,CASSPGTVGGAEQYF,TGTGCCAGCAGCCCGGGGACAGTTGGCGGTGCCGAGCAGTACTTC
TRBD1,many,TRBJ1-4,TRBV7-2,CASSRTTGGRNEKLFF,TGTGCCAGCAGCCGAACCACAGGGGGGCGAAATGAAAAACTGTTTTTT
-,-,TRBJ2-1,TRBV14,CASSPPGGGNEQFF,TGTGCCAGCAGCCCGCCCGGAGGGGGCAATGAGCAGTTCTTC
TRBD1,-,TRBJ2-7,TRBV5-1,CASSLALRQGPDEQYF,TGCGCCAGCAGCTTGGCCTTACGACAGGGTCCGGACGAGCAGTACTTC
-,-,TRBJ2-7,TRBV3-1,CASSRSRSYEQYF,TGTGCCAGCAGCCGCTCCAGATCCTACGAGCAGTACTTC
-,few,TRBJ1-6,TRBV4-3,CASSQDFGNSPLHF,TGCGCCAGCAGCCAAGATTTCGGGAATTCACCCCTCCACTTT
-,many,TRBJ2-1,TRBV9,CASSVAVRGHNEQFF,TGTGCCAGCAGCGTAGCTGTAAGGGGCCACAATGAGCAGTTCTTC
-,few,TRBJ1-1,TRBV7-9,CASSLDIREETEAFF,TGTGCCAGCAGCTTAGACATCAGGGAAGAAACTGAAGCTTTCTTT
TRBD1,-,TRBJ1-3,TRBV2,CASNGQGRDTIYF,TGTGCCAGCAATGGACAGGGGAGAGACACCATATATTTT
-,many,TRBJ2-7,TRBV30,CAWSAPGRVHEQYF,TGTGCCTGGAGTGCGCCGGGACGGGTCCACGAGCAGTACTTC
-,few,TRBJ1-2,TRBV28,CASSLRDGYGYTF,TGTGCCAGCAGTCTCCGGGACGGCTATGGCTACACCTTC
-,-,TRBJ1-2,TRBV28,CASTLRQIYGYTF,TGTGCCAGCACCCTGCGGCAGATATATGGCTACACCTTC
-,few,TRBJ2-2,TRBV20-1,CSARFYRDRAGELFF,TGCAGTGCTAGATTTTACAGGGATCGAGCCGGGGAGCTGTTTTTT
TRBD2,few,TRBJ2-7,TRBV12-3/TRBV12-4,CASQRGGTYEQYF,TGTGCCAGTCAGCGGGGGGGCACATACGAGCAGTACTTC
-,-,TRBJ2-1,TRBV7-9,CASSFGGQGNEQFF,TGTGCCAGCAGTTTTGGGGGGCAGGGAAATGAGCAGTTCTTC
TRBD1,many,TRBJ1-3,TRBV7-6,CASSFSPGTGASSGNTIYF,TGTGCCAGCAGCTTCAGTCCCGGGACAGGGGCGAGCTCTGGAAACACCATATATTTT
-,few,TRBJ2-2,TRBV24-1,CATSVGSANTGELFF,TGTGCCACCAGTGTAGGCAGTGCGAACACCGGGGAGCTGTTTTTT
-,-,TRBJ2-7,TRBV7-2,CASSFKGTYEQYF,TGTGCCAGCAGCTTCAAGGGGACCTACGAGCAGTACTTC
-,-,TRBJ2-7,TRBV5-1,CASSIRQDPPEQYF,TGCGCCAGCAGCATCCGACAGGATCCCCCCGAGCAGTACTTC
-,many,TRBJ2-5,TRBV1,CTSRGGETQYF,TGCACCAGCAGGGGCGGGGAGACCCAGTACTTC
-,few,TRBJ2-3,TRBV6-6,CASRRRVSTDTQYF,TGTGCCAGCAGAAGGAGGGTGAGCACAGATACGCAGTATTTT
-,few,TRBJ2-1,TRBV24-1,CATSARGTYNEQFF,TGTGCCACCAGTGCTCGGGGAACCTACAATGAGCAGTTCTTC
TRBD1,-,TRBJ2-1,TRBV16,CASTPGDRALYNEQFF,TGTGCCAGCACCCCAGGGGACAGGGCCCTCTACAATGAGCAGTTCTTC
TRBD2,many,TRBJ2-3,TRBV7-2,CASKSGGAGTDTQYF,TGTGCCAGCAAGAGCGGGGGGGCCGGCACAGATACGCAGTATTTT
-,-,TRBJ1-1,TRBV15,CATSRERGYGTEAFF,TGTGCCACCAGCAGAGAAAGAGGGTATGGTACTGAAGCTTTCTTT
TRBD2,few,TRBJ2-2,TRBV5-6,CASSLGLAGGPNTGELFF,TGTGCCAGCAGCTTGGGACTAGCGGGGGGACCGAACACCGGGGAGCTGTTTTTT
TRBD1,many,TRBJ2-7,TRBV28,CASSTTGIYEQYF,TGTGCCAGCAGTACGACAGGGATCTACGAGCAGTACTTC
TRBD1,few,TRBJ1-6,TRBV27,CASSLAGQGNSPLHF,TGTGCCAGCAGTTTAGCCGGACAGGGTAATTCACCCCTCCACTTT
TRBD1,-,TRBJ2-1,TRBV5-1,CASSLGQGARNEQFF,TGCGCCAGCAGCTTGGGTCAGGGGGCTAGGAATGAGCAGTTCTTC
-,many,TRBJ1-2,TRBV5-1,CASSLEDGFYGYTF,TGCGCCAGCAGCTTGGAAGACGGATTCTATGGCTACACCTTC
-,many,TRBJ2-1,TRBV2,CAIPGSRSYNEQFF,TGTGCCATCCCTGGGAGCCGCTCCTACAATGAGCAGTTCTTC
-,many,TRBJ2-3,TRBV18,CASSPGQGSTDTQYF,TGTGCCAGCTCACCAGGGCAAGGCAGCACAGATACGCAGTATTTT
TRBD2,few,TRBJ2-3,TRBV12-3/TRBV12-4,CASSGPGGAQYF,TGTGCCAGCAGTGGCCCGGGGGGGGCGCAGTATTTT
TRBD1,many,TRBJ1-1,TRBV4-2,CASSQTDRDYTEAFF,TGTGCCAGCAGCCAAACGGACAGGGATTACACTGAAGCTTTCTTT
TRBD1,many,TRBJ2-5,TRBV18,CASSPGTEETQYF,TGTGCCAGCTCACCCGGGACAGAAGAGACCCAGTACTTC
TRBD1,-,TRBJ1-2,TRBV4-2,CASSLNTGGADYGYTF,TGTGCCAGCAGCCTGAACACAGGGGGCGCAGACTATGGCTACACCTTC
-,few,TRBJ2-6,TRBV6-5,CASSPEGTGANVLTF,TGTGCCAGCAGTCCCGAGGGGACTGGGGCCAACGTCCTGACTTTC
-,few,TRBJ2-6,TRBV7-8,CASSFSDSGANVLTF,TGTGCCAGCAGCTTTTCTGACTCTGGGGCCAACGTCCTGACTTTC
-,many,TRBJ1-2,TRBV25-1,CASSEGVYYGYTF,TGTGCCAGCAGTGAAGGGGTGTACTATGGCTACACCTTC
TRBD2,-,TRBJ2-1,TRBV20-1,CSARTNKLAGDYDEQFF,TGCAGTGCTAGGACGAATAAACTAGCGGGGGACTACGATGAGCAGTTCTTT
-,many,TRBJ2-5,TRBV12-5,CASGLSLQGRRETQYF,TGTGCTAGTGGTTTGAGTCTACAGGGAAGGCGAGAGACCCAGTACTTC
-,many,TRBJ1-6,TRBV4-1,CASSRGSSYNSPLHF,TGCGCCAGCAGTCGCGGGAGCTCCTATAATTCACCCCTCCACTTT
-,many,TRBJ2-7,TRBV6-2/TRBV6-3,CASSYSQDGSYEQYF,TGTGCCAGCAGTTACTCTCAGGACGGCTCCTACGAGCAGTACTTC
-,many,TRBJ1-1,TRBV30,CAWTPLAEAFF,TGTGCCTGGACCCCACTCGCTGAAGCTTTCTTT
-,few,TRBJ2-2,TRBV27,CASSPQGSGELFF,TGTGCCAGCAGTCCCCAGGGTTCCGGGGAGCTGTTTTTT
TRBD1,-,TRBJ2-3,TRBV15,CATSRDGDRGLSDTQYF,TGTGCCACCAGCAGAGACGGGGACAGGGGGCTATCCGATACGCAGTATTTT
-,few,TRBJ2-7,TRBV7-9,CASSLGSTRGDEQYF,TGTGCCAGCAGCTTAGGGAGTACACGAGGAGACGAGCAGTACTTC